The entry below gives a single T cell receptor beta chain sequence along with its context. The data stem from a study of technical replicates of blood from several donors. Germline V CDR1 and CDR2: LNHDA, SQIVND (reference sequence). The CDR3 runs to 13 residues. V lost 6 bases and J lost 8; bases outside the gene matches: 2. Produced via immunoSEQ multiplex PCR; TCRdb's table is partial and in-frame only. The sample has around 61,000 clones, roughly 86% seen once. The receptor's source is a human donor in good health. Some clones in this sample may be carry-over from other donors' samples. The chain employs TRBV19 and TRBJ2-1; 12 bases align to TRBD2. The sequenced sample consisted of PBMCs. The CDR3 nucleotides read TGTGCCAGTAGCCTAGCGGGAGGGGATGAGCAGTTCTTC. Protein: CASSLAGGDEQFF.